The 7 T cell receptor beta chains below come from one sample, sequenced in a study of blood T cell repertoires in COVID-19. Here immunoSEQ multiplex PCR was the method, and the copy in TCRdb shows in-frame clones only, minus some. Of fewer than 250,000 clones in the sample, around 87% were seen once. The sequenced sample was PBMCs or T cells enriched from blood (not recorded which). All receptors come from a man aged 25-40 years who had been exposed to COVID-19.

The chain is built from TRBV5-5 and TRBJ2-3, with 10 positions matching TRBD2. CDR1 is SGHKS, CDR2 YYEKEE, per germline (reference sequence). The CDR3 sequence is 16 residues long. Unmatched junction bases numbered 9, after V lost 3 bases and J lost 5 bases. The CDR3 protein is CASSSPAGGIKDTQYF. As DNA, the CDR3 is TGTGCCAGCAGCTCCCCAGCGGGGGGGATTAAAGATACGCAGTATTTT. The complete variable domain, with remaining parts taken from reference TRBV5-5 and TRBJ2-3, reads DAGVTQSPTHLIKTRGQQVTLRCSPISGHKSVSWYQQVLGQGPQFIFQYYEKEERGRGNFPDRFSARQFPNYSSELNVNALLLGDSALYLCASSSPAGGIKDTQYFGPGTRLTVL.

This rearrangement joins TRBV3-1 (or the pseudogene TRBV3-2) to TRBJ1-1, with TRBD1 as a possible D gene (5 bases). Per the germline V gene, CDR1 is LGHDT and CDR2 is YNNKEL (reference sequence). V dropped 6 bases and J dropped 5 bases, with 13 bases sitting between them. The CDR3 loop spans 13 amino acids. The CDR3 nucleotides read TGTGCCAGCAGTCCCAGGGAGGGGACTGAAGCTTTCTTT. Its translation is CASSPREGTEAFF.

J is TRBJ2-1 and V is TRBV6-4, with 12 bases that match TRBD2. Losses at the gene ends were 0 bases for V and 14 bases for J; bases not matched to a gene: 8. CDR1 and CDR2 (germline): MRHNA, SNTAGT. The CDR3 has 15 residues. Written as DNA, the CDR3 is TGTGCCAGCAGTGACTCGTTGACTAGCGGGGGAAAAAAGTTCTTC. Amino acid sequence: CASSDSLTSGGKKFF.

This chain connects TRBV4-3 to TRBJ2-2; weak D call: TRBD1 (6 bases). The CDR3 consists of 15 residues. V lost 1 base and J lost 3, with 9 bases in between. Germline CDR1 is LGHNA and CDR2 is YSLEER. This chain's CDR3 is CASSQGGGYTGELFF. In DNA form, the CDR3 reads TGCGCCAGCAGCCAAGGAGGGGGATACACCGGGGAGCTGTTTTTT.

V gene TRBV2 combines with J gene TRBJ1-2; D call uncertain. V was cut by 3 bases and J by 3 bases, with 11 bases left in between. The germline V gene has CDR1 SNHLY and CDR2 FYNNEI. This CDR3 has 14 amino acids. The CDR3 loop is CASSEGGLYYGYTF. CDR3 nucleotide sequence: TGTGCCAGCAGTGAGGGAGGATTGTACTATGGCTACACCTTC.

This chain uses TRBV7-6 with TRBJ2-3; 10 bases map to TRBD2. CDR3 length: 15 amino acids. Germline V CDR1 and CDR2: SGHVS, FNYEAQ. After removal of 6 bases from V and 2 bases from J, the junction contained 5 bases not matched to a gene. This CDR3 is CASSTSGGATDTQYF. CDR3 nucleotides: TGTGCCAGCAGTACGAGCGGGGGGGCCACAGATACGCAGTATTTT.

This chain links TRBV9 with TRBJ2-5, with 9 positions matching TRBD2. CDR1 and CDR2 from the germline V gene are SGDLS and YYNGEE. V trimming: 0 bases; J trimming: 5 bases; junction bases outside the gene matches: 11. The CDR3 runs 17 residues. DNA for the CDR3: TGTGCCAGCAGCGTAGGGATAGGCGGGGGGGCCGGGGAGACCCAGTACTTC. Translating gives CASSVGIGGGAGETQYF. Full variable domain (remainder filled in from reference TRBV9 and TRBJ2-5): DSGVTQTPKHLITATGQRVTLRCSPRSGDLSVYWYQQSLDQGLQFLIQYYNGEERAKGNILERFSAQQFPDLHSELNLSSLELGDSALYFCASSVGIGGGAGETQYFGPGTRLLVL.